Below are 27 T cell receptor beta chains sequenced from a single sample in a study of CD4 and CD8 cells across lung adenocarcinoma regions. TCRdb fed the PCR reads into MiXCR, producing one record per CDR3 protein. The profile shows roughly 10,000 distinct CDR3 sequences, approximately 50% of them singletons. The sample was CD4+ T cells from the margin of a lung tumor. These receptors came from a male donor with lung adenocarcinoma. The CD4 and CD8 labels of this study may be unreliable.

CDR3 nucleotides: TGTGCCACCTCTCCGGCAGATACGCAGTATTTT. Its translation is CATSPADTQYF. This chain joins TRBV6-1 and TRBJ2-3; D is undetermined. CDR1 and CDR2 from the germline V gene are MNHNS and SASEGT. Trimming removed 10 bases from V and 4 bases from J, with 9 bases in between. The CDR3 extends over 11 amino acids.

This sequence joins TRBV3-1 and TRBJ2-5, with 7 bases matching TRBD1. TRBJ2-7 matches the DNA end more closely, so the J call is doubtful. This CDR3 is 18 amino acids long. Per the germline V gene, CDR1 is LGHDT and CDR2 is YNNKEL (reference sequence). The CDR3 nucleotides are TGTGCCAGCAGCCCACGAATGGGTAAGACAGGGTATACCTACGAGCAGTACTTC. Encoded protein: CASSPRMGKTGYTYEQYF.

The chain is built from TRBV6-1 and TRBJ1-3; D is undetermined. Looked up from germline, CDR1 is MNHNS and CDR2 is SASEGT. The CDR3 has 11 residues. Trimming removed 6 bases at V and 4 bases at J, with 4 bases between. The CDR3 coding sequence is TGTGCCAGCAGGTGGGGAAACACCATATATTTT. Translating gives CASRWGNTIYF.

The rearrangement joins TRBV6-1 to TRBJ2-1; TRBD1 aligns across 7 bases. Trimming removed 4 bases from V and 2 bases from J; junction bases left unmatched: 5. This CDR3 is 15 amino acids long. Germline assignment: CDR1 MNHNS and CDR2 SASEGT. The chain's CDR3 is CASSATGVAYNEQFF. The CDR3 DNA reads TGTGCCAGCAGTGCTACAGGGGTCGCCTACAATGAGCAGTTCTTC.

This chain uses TRBV6-1 with TRBJ2-5, with a weak D call TRBD1 (5 bases). CDR3 length equals 14 residues. Trimming pared 3 bases from V and 7 bases from J, leaving 15 bases between. Germline V gives CDR1 MNHNS, CDR2 SASEGT. The CDR3 DNA sequence: TGTGCCAGCAGTGAGGGGCTCCTCTGGGGGACCCAGTACTTC. Translated: CASSEGLLWGTQYF.

This clonotype occurred many times. The chain combines TRBV10-1 with TRBJ2-1, with a possible D match to TRBD1 (6 bases). This CDR3 spans 15 amino acids. Trimming left V 2 bases short and J 0 bases short, with 8 bases between. CDR1 is WNHNN and CDR2 is SYGVQD in the germline V gene (reference sequence). CDR3 region: CASSERGSSYNEQFF. For the CDR3, the DNA is TGCGCCAGCAGTGAGAGGGGGAGCTCCTACAATGAGCAGTTCTTC.

This clonotype was counted ten times or more. V is TRBV30 and J is TRBJ2-3, with D possibly being TRBD1 or TRBD2 (6 bases each). Trimming stripped 1 base from V and 4 bases from J, with 18 bases between. Germline CDR1 and CDR2: GTSNPN and SVGIG (reference sequence). CDR3 length equals 16 residues. CDR3 bases: TGTGCCTGGAGTGGGAACCAAGGGGGGATGGCAGATACGCAGTATTTT. It yields the protein CAWSGNQGGMADTQYF.

The chain uses TRBV6-1 and TRBJ2-1; 9 positions match TRBD1. Near its end, the DNA agrees better with TRBJ2-7, so the J call may be wrong. The CDR3 contains 19 residues. Germline V gene sequence: CDR1 MNHNS, CDR2 SASEGT. This chain's CDR3 is CASSEAEGTGSLSIYEQYF. The CDR3 DNA is TGTGCCAGCAGTGAAGCCGAGGGGACAGGGTCGCTATCTATCTACGAGCAGTACTTC.

This clonotype turned up a few times. V gene TRBV12-5 combines with J gene TRBJ2-7; tentatively, D is TRBD2 (6 bases). CDR3 length: 12 amino acids. CDR1 is LGHNT and CDR2 is FRNRAP in the germline V gene. With 5 bases removed from V and 6 bases from J, the gap between germline ends came to 11 bases. In nucleotides, the CDR3 is TGTGCTAGTGGTCTCGCGGGGCCCGAGCAGTACTTC. Translation: CASGLAGPEQYF.

CDR3: CASSLASGSSTDTQYF. The CDR3, as DNA: TGTGCCAGCAGCTTAGCTAGCGGGAGTTCTACAGATACGCAGTATTTT. V and J are TRBV7-2 and TRBJ2-3, with TRBD2 matching 9 bases. In germline, CDR1 is SGHTA, CDR2 FQGNSA. J gave up 3 bases and V 0 bases, and 4 bases lay outside the gene matches. The CDR3 covers 16 residues.

The chain carries TRBV9 and TRBJ2-5; 8 bases map to TRBD1. The J call is in doubt because the DNA end fits TRBJ2-7 better. The CDR3 contains 14 residues. The germline V gene has CDR1 SGDLS and CDR2 YYNGEE. CDR3 sequence (DNA): TGTGCCAGCAGCGTCGGACAGGGTAAAAACGAGCAGTACTTC. Translating gives CASSVGQGKNEQYF.

Concerning this clonotype: The junction departs from germline at one end; a sequencing error may be responsible. The chain recombines TRBV4-1 with TRBJ2-5; tentative D call: TRBD2 (6 bases). Germline CDR1 is MGHRA and CDR2 is YSYEKL. The CDR3 length is 15 residues. CDR3 coding DNA: TGCGCCAGCAGCCAAGCTCTTCGTAGCGGCAATACGCAGTATTTC. Translating it yields CASSQALRSGNTQYF.

This clonotype was recorded a few times. The chain carries TRBV6-1 and TRBJ2-5; 7 nucleotides match TRBD2. The J call may be incorrect, as the DNA end agrees better with TRBJ2-7. This CDR3 is built from 15 residues. Germline CDR1 and CDR2: MNHNS and SASEGT. In DNA, the CDR3 is TGTGCCAGCAGTGAAGAGGGAGGGATGGGATCCGAGCAGTACTTC. It translates to CASSEEGGMGSEQYF.

The rearrangement joins TRBV6-5 to TRBJ2-1; the D is unclear. Trimming shortened V by 0 bases and J by 6 bases, and 12 bases separated the two germline ends. The V gene's germline CDR1 is MNHEY and CDR2 SVGAGI. This CDR3 is 15 amino acids long. The CDR3 is CASSYSAAVANEQFF. The CDR3 DNA follows: TGTGCCAGCAGTTACTCGGCGGCGGTGGCCAATGAGCAGTTCTTC.

The chain uses TRBV27 and TRBJ2-1; TRBD2 aligns across 11 bases. The J call may be wrong; the DNA end is better matched by TRBJ2-7. CDR3 length: 13 amino acids. From germline, CDR1 is MNHEY and CDR2 SMNVEV (reference sequence). This chain's CDR3 is CASRTSGNYEQYF. In nucleotides, the CDR3 is TGTGCCAGCAGGACTAGCGGGAACTACGAGCAGTACTTC.

V usage is TRBV6-1 and J usage is TRBJ2-5; 7 bases are shared with TRBD2. The CDR3 contains 15 residues. Unmatched junction bases numbered 4, after V lost 1 base and J lost 2 bases. The germline gives CDR1 MNHNS, CDR2 SASEGT. This CDR3 is CASSEGAGEQETQYF. CDR3 coding DNA: TGTGCCAGCAGTGAAGGGGCGGGAGAGCAAGAGACCCAGTACTTC.

This chain's CDR3 is CASSQRVGSGKSNEQFF. DNA of the CDR3: TGTGCCAGCAGCCAAAGAGTCGGTAGCGGGAAAAGTAATGAGCAGTTCTTC. The rearrangement uses TRBV14 and TRBJ2-1, with TRBD2 matching over 8 bases. This CDR3 region has 17 residues. Trimming took 2 bases from V and 7 from J; bases not matched to a gene: 13. Looked up from germline, CDR1 is SGHDN and CDR2 is FVKESK.

This chain uses TRBV27 with TRBJ2-1, with 13 bases lining up with TRBD2. Germline assignment: CDR1 MNHEY and CDR2 SMNVEV (reference sequence). The V segment lost 6 bases and the J segment 6 bases; nucleotides outside the gene matches: 8. The CDR3 runs 16 residues. CDR3 sequence: CASSARGTSGINEQFF. As DNA, the CDR3 is TGTGCCAGCAGCGCCCGGGGGACTAGCGGGATCAATGAGCAGTTCTTC.

About this clonotype itself: An end of the junction differs from the germline gene, which may be a read error. V is TRBV6-1 and J is TRBJ2-3, with 8 positions matching TRBD2. The CDR3 runs 14 residues. CDR1 is MNHNS, CDR2 SASEGT, per germline. The CDR3 is CAGSGGSGPDTQYF. For the CDR3, the DNA is TGTGCGGGCAGCGGGGGCTCTGGCCCAGATACCCAGTATTTT.

The table lists this clonotype with a few counts. The chain joins TRBV6-1 to TRBJ2-1, with a possible D match to TRBD2 (6 bases). Trimming cost V 6 bases and J 5 bases, with 17 bases left between them. The CDR3 has 15 amino acids. Germline V gene sequence: CDR1 MNHNS, CDR2 SASEGT. The CDR3 DNA is TGTGCCAGCAGAACTCCGCGGCTAGCGAACAATGAGCAGTTCTTC. Translated: CASRTPRLANNEQFF.

J is TRBJ2-5 and V is TRBV27, with 13 bases matching TRBD2. This CDR3 has 15 residues. V lost 5 bases to trimming and J lost 5 bases; unmatched junction nucleotides: 5. The germline gives CDR1 MNHEY, CDR2 SMNVEV (reference sequence). DNA of the CDR3: TGTGCCAGCAGTCAACTAGCGGGAGGGCAGGAGACCCAGTACTTC. Protein product: CASSQLAGGQETQYF.

This clonotype was picked up many times. This chain uses TRBV11-3 with TRBJ2-1; TRBD2 matches 14 bases. V was pared by 5 bases and J by 9 bases, with 12 bases of the junction left unmatched. CDR3 size: 17 residues. Germline CDR1 SGHNT, CDR2 YENEEA. For the CDR3, the DNA is TGTGCCAGCAGCCCCGGGGGGGGACTAGCGGGAGAAGGTGAGCAGTTCTTC. Translated, it gives CASSPGGGLAGEGEQFF.

J is TRBJ2-1 and V is TRBV7-2; D is unclear. V lost 4 bases and J lost 10, with 17 bases in between. This CDR3 comprises 14 residues. Germline V gives CDR1 SGHTA, CDR2 FQGNSA. CDR3 amino acids: CASSSMRDSHEQFF. CDR3 DNA sequence: TGTGCCAGCAGCTCTATGAGAGATTCTCACGAGCAGTTCTTC.

This clonotype was counted ten times or more. The rearrangement uses TRBV4-1 and TRBJ2-2; D gene ambiguous. The CDR3 is 16 residues long. The germline V gene has CDR1 MGHRA and CDR2 YSYEKL. V dropped 4 bases and J dropped 2 bases, with 14 bases sitting between them. The CDR3 sequence is CASSPSLTRNTGELFF. CDR3 nucleotides: TGCGCCAGCAGCCCCTCCCTCACAAGAAACACCGGGGAGCTGTTTTTT.

A few counts support this clonotype. The chain couples TRBV6-1 to TRBJ2-1, with 10 bases that match TRBD1. Germline CDR1 is MNHNS and CDR2 is SASEGT. V dropped 4 bases and J dropped 8; count of bases not matched to a gene: 2. This CDR3 has 13 amino acids. CDR3 sequence (DNA): TGTGCCAGCAGTGCCGGGACAGGGGATGAGCAGTTCTTC. This codes for CASSAGTGDEQFF.

This chain joins TRBV6-1 and TRBJ2-2; TRBD2 agrees at 12 bases. This CDR3 is 16 amino acids long. The germline V gene has CDR1 MNHNS and CDR2 SASEGT. The junction had 2 bases not matched to a gene; V was cut back by 2 bases and J by 4 bases. CDR3 bases: TGTGCCAGCAGTGAACCGGGACTAGCGGGCACCGGGGAGCTGTTTTTT. Protein: CASSEPGLAGTGELFF.

This clonotype has only a few counts. The chain is built from TRBV7-8 and TRBJ1-2; D gene unclear. V was trimmed by 5 bases and J by 4 bases, leaving 11 bases between them. The CDR3 has 13 amino acids. Germline values: CDR1 SGHVS, CDR2 FQNEAQ. Here the CDR3 reads CASSAREGYGYTF. The CDR3 DNA reads TGTGCCAGCAGCGCCCGGGAGGGCTATGGCTACACCTTC.